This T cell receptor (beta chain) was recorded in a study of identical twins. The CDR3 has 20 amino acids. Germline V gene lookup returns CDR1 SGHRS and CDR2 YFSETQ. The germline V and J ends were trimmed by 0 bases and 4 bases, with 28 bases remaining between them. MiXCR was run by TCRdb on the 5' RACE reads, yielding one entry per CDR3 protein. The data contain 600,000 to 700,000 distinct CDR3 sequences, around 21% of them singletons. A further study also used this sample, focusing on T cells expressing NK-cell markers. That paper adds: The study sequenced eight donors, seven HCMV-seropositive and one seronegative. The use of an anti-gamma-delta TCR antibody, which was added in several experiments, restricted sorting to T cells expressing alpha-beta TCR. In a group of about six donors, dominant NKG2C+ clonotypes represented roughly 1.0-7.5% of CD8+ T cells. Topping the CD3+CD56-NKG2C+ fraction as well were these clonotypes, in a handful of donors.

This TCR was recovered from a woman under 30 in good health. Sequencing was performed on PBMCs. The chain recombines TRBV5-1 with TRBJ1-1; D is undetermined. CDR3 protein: CASSLVAFFPADITVTEAFF. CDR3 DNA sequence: TGCGCCAGCAGCTTGGTCGCGTTCTTTCCGGCCGATATCACGGTCACTGAAGCTTTCTTT.